The 5 T cell receptor beta chains below come from one sample, sequenced in a study of regulatory T cells in long-lasting Graves disease. In building TCR beta libraries, iRepertoire HTBI primers were used together with Arm-PCR of CDR3 regions. TCRdb reprocessed the multiplex PCR reads with MiXCR, giving one entry per CDR3 protein. The repertoire holds roughly 220,000 distinct CDR3 sequences, with 15% to 20% as singletons. The time point denotes: newly diagnosed GD, antithyroid drugs for less than 3 months. PBMC RNA served as the TCR library source. The material was peripheral blood mononuclear cells (PBMCs), obtained at new diagnosis, from a patient treated with antithyroid drugs. These receptors all come from a female donor with Graves disease.

The sample holds a few counts of this clonotype. An end of the junction does not agree with germline; a read error may underlie this. The chain employs TRBV6-4 and TRBJ2-5; 8 bases align to TRBD2. The J call is in doubt because the DNA end fits TRBJ2-1 better. This CDR3 spans 16 amino acids. CDR1 MRHNA and CDR2 SNTAGT come from the germline V gene. The CDR3 spells CASSYSSAGGRYEQFF. CDR3 nucleotide sequence: TGTGCCAGCAGTTACTCGTCCGCGGGGGGCCGTTATGAGCAGTTCTTC.

In its sample, this clonotype was seen many times. The J gene is TRBJ2-3, the V gene TRBV2; no firm D call. This CDR3 spans 15 amino acids. Germline V CDR1 and CDR2: SNHLY, FYNNEI. Trimming removed 2 bases from V and 0 bases from J, with 9 bases in between. The CDR3 loop reads CASSERAASTDTQYF. The CDR3 DNA is TGTGCCAGCAGTGAACGGGCAGCCAGCACAGATACGCAGTATTTT.

Note on this clonotype: This is likely an artifact of a read error, given a far larger clone one base away. This chain connects TRBV10-3 to TRBJ2-1; D is unresolved. The CDR3 runs 11 residues. CDR1 and CDR2 (germline): ENHRY, SYGVKD. V shed 2 bases and J shed 10 bases, with 6 bases lying between them. The CDR3 DNA sequence: TGTGCCATCAGTGAGAGGTACGAGCAGTTCTTC. Protein product: CAISERYEQFF.

This clonotype was observed many times. The chain carries TRBV6-9 and TRBJ2-7; 10 nucleotides align to TRBD1. This CDR3 comprises 14 residues. CDR1 is MNHGY, CDR2 SVAAGI, per germline. J gave up 2 bases and V 3 bases, and 1 base lay outside the gene matches. The CDR3 region has the DNA TGTGCCAGCAGTTACGGACAGGGGGCCTACGAGCAGTACTTC. Translating gives CASSYGQGAYEQYF.

This chain connects TRBV6-1 to TRBJ2-1; TRBD2 matches 9 bases. With 7 bases clipped from V and 6 bases from J, the junction kept 7 bases outside the gene matches. The CDR3 runs 14 residues. Germline CDR1 MNHNS, CDR2 SASEGT. The CDR3 is CASKGLATVNEQFF. CDR3 nucleotides: TGTGCCAGCAAGGGACTAGCAACCGTCAATGAGCAGTTCTTC.